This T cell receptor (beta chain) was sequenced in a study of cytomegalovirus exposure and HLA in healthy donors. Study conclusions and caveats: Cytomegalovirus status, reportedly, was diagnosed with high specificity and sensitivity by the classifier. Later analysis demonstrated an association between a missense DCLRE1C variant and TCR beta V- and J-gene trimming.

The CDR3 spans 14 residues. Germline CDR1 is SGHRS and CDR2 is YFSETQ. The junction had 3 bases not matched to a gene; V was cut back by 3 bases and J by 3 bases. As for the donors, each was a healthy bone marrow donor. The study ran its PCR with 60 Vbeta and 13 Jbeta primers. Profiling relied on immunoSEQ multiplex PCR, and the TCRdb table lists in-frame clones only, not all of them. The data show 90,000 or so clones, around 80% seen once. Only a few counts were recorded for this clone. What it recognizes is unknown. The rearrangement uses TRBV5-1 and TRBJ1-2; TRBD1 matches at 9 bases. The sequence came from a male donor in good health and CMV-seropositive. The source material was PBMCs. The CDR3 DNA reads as TGCGCCAGCAGCTCACAGGGGGCGGACTATGGCTACACCTTC. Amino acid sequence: CASSSQGADYGYTF.